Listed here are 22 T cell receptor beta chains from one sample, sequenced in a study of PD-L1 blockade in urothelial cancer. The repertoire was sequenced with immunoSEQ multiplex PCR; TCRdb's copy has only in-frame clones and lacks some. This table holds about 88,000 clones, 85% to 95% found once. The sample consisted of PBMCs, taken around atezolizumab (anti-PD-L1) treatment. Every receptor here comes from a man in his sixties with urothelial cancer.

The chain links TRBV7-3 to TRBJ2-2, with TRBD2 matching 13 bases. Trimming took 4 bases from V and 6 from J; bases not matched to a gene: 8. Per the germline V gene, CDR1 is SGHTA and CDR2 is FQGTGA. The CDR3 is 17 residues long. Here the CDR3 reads CASSSPGLAGEPGELFF. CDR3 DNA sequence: TGTGCCAGCAGCTCCCCCGGACTAGCGGGAGAACCCGGGGAGCTGTTTTTT.

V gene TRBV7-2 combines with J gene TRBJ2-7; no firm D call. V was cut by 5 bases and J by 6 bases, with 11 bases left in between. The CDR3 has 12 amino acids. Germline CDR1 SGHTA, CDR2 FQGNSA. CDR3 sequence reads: CASSPSFGEQYF. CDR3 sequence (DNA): TGTGCCAGCAGCCCGTCCTTCGGCGAGCAGTACTTC.

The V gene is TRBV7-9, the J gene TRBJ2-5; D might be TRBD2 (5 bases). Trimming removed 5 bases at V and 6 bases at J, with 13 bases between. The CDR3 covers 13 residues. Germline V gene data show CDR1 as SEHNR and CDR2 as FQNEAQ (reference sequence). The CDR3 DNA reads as TGTGCCAGCAGCCTAGAAACGGGGAAGACCCAGTACTTC. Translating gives CASSLETGKTQYF.

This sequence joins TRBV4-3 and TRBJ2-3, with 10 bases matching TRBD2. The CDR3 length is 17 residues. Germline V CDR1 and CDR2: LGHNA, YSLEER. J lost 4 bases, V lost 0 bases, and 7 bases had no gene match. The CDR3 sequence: CASSQDPSGRGADTQYF. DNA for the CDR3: TGCGCCAGCAGCCAAGACCCTAGCGGGAGAGGGGCAGATACGCAGTATTTT.

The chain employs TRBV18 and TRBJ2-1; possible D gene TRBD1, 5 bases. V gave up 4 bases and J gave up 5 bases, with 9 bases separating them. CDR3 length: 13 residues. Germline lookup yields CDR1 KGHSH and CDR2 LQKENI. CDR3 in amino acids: CASSRDRDNEQFF. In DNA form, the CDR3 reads TGTGCCAGCTCACGCGACAGAGACAATGAGCAGTTCTTC.

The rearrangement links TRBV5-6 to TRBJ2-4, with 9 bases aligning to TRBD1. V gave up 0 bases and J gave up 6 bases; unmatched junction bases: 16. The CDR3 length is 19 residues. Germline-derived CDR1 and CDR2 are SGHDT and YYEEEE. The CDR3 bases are TGTGCCAGCAGCTTGGGGGAAACCGGGACAGGGTATGGTAGAAACATTCAGTACTTC. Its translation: CASSLGETGTGYGRNIQYF.

The CDR3, as DNA: TGTGCCAGCAGCTCTACAGGGGGCGAGTCTGAAGCTTTCTTT. Amino acids: CASSSTGGESEAFF. The rearrangement joins TRBV7-6 to TRBJ1-1; 9 bases are a match to TRBD1. CDR3 length equals 14 residues. Germline V lookup: CDR1 SGHVS, CDR2 FNYEAQ. J gave up 6 bases and V 4 bases, and 6 bases lay outside the gene matches.

This CDR3 is CASSLTGQGPHEQYF. CDR3 DNA: TGTGCCAGCAGCCTAACGGGACAGGGCCCCCACGAGCAGTACTTC. V usage is TRBV4-2 and J usage is TRBJ2-7; TRBD1 agrees at 9 bases. J was trimmed by 5 bases and V by 4 bases; bases with no gene match: 9. The germline CDR1 and CDR2 sequences are LGHNA and YNFKEQ. The CDR3 consists of 15 residues.

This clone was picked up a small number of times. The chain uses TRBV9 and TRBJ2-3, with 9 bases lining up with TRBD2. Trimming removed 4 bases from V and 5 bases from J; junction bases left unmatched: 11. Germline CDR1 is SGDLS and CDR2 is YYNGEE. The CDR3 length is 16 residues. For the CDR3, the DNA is TGTGCCAGCAGCCCCCTTGCGGGAGGGCGAGGAGATACGCAGTATTTT. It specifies CASSPLAGGRGDTQYF.

CDR3 residues: CASSVAQGGGASKNIQYF. The CDR3 DNA reads TGTGCCAGCAGCGTAGCTCAAGGCGGGGGGGCTTCCAAAAACATTCAGTACTTC. This chain uses TRBV9 with TRBJ2-4, with 9 bases fitting TRBD2. V dropped 0 bases and J dropped 2; count of bases not matched to a gene: 9. Germline CDR1 reads SGDLS; CDR2 reads YYNGEE. This CDR3 contains 18 residues.

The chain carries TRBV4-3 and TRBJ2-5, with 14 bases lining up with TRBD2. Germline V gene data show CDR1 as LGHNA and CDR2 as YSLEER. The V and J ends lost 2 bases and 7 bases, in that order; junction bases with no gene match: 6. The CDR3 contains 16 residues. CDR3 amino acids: CASSQRTSGGPATQYF. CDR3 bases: TGCGCCAGCAGCCAAAGGACTAGCGGGGGGCCCGCGACCCAGTACTTC.

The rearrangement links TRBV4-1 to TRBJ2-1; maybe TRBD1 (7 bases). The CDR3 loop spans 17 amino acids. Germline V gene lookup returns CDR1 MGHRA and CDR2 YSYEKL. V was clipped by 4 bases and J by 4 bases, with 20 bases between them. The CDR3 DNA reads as TGCGCCAGCAGCCTATTCCAGGGGGGAACCCGATACAATGAGCAGTTCTTC. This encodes CASSLFQGGTRYNEQFF.

The CDR3 sequence: CASSPDMNTEAFF. In nucleotides, the CDR3 is TGTGCCAGCTCACCTGACATGAACACTGAAGCTTTCTTT. This rearrangement joins TRBV18 to TRBJ1-1; D ambiguous. Deletions cut 3 bases from V and 0 bases from J, with 5 bases between. The germline V gene encodes CDR1 KGHSH and CDR2 LQKENI. The CDR3 is 13 amino acids.

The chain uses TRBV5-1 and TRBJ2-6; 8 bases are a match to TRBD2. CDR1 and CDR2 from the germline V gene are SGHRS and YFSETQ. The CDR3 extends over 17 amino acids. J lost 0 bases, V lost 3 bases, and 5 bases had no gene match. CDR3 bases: TGCGCCAGCAGCTCACTAGCGGTAAGCTCTGGGGCCAACGTCCTGACTTTC. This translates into CASSSLAVSSGANVLTF.

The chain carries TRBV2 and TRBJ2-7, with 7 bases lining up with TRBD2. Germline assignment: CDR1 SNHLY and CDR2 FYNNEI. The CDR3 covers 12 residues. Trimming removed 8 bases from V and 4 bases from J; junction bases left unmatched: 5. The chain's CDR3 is CASSSSGYEQYF. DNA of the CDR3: TGTGCCAGCTCATCTAGCGGATACGAGCAGTACTTC. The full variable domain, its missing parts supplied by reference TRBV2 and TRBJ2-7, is EPEVTQTPSHQVTQMGQEVILRCVPISNHLYFYWYRQILGQKVEFLVSFYNNEISEKSEIFDDQFSVERPDGSNFTLKIRSTKLEDSAMYFCASSSSGYEQYFGPGTRLTVT.

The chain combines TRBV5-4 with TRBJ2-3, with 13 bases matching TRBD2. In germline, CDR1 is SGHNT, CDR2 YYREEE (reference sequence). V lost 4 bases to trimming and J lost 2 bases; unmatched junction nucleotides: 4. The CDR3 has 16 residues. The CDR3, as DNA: TGTGCCAGCAGCACCGGGACTAGCGGGGACACAGATACGCAGTATTTT. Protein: CASSTGTSGDTDTQYF.

As DNA, the CDR3 is TGCGCCAGCAGCTTGCCAAGGGGCGACACTGAAGCTTTCTTT. It codes for CASSLPRGDTEAFF. V usage is TRBV4-1 and J usage is TRBJ1-1, with D possibly matching TRBD1 (5 bases). V was shortened by 5 bases and J by 3 bases, with 13 bases between the two germline ends. This CDR3 spans 14 amino acids. CDR1 and CDR2 from the germline V gene are MGHRA and YSYEKL.

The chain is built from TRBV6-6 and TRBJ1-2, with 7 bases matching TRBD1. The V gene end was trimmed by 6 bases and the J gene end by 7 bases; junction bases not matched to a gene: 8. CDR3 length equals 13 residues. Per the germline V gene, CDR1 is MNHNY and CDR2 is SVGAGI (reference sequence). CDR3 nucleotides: TGTGCCAGCAGCCCAACAGGGGTGGGTGGCTACACCTTC. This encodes CASSPTGVGGYTF.

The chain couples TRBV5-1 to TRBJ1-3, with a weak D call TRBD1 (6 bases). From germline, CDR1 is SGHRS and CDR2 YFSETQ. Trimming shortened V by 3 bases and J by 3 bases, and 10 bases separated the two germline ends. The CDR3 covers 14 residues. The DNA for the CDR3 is TGCGCCAGCAGCTCCACGGACAGTGGAAACACCATATATTTT. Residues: CASSSTDSGNTIYF.

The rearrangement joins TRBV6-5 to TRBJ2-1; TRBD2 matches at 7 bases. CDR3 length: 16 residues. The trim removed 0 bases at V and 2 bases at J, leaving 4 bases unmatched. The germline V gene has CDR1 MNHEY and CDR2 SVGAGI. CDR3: CASSYSPLAAYNEQFF. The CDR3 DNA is TGTGCCAGCAGTTACTCCCCCCTAGCGGCCTACAATGAGCAGTTCTTC.

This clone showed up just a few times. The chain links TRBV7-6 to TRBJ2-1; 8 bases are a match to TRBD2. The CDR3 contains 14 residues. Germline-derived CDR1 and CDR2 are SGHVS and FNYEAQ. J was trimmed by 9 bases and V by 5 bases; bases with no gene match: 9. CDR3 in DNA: TGTGCCAGCAGCACCTTGGCGGGGGGCGGTGAGCAGTTCTTC. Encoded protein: CASSTLAGGGEQFF.

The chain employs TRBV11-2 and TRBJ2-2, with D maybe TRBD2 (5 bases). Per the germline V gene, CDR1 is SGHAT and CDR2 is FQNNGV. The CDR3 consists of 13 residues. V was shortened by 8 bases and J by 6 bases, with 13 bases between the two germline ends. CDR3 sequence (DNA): TGTGCCAGCGCTCCGGGGTTCCCCGGGGAGCTGTTTTTT. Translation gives CASAPGFPGELFF.